These T cell receptor beta chains were read from a single sample in a study of T cells in Graves' hyperthyroidism and ophthalmopathy. TCRdb independently ran MiXCR on the multiplex PCR reads; one entry per CDR3 protein. The profile shows hundreds of thousands of distinct CDR3 sequences, roughly 20% of them singletons. Sample: blood. These receptors were taken from a woman aged 45-65 years with Graves' hyperthyroidism that later progressed to Graves' ophthalmopathy. The CDR3 runs from the conserved cysteine through the conserved F or W. Each record gives: V gene, J gene, clone size, D gene, CDR3 protein, CDR3 DNA. D genes are given only for firm matches. The size of a clone is reported for some rows only, either as once, few or many, or as a class for expanded clones.

>TRBV13|TRBJ2-1|few|TRBD2
CASTYGTSGGAGQFF
TGTGCCAGCACTTACGGGACTAGCGGGGGGGCAGGGCAGTTCTTC
>TRBV9|TRBJ2-4|few|NA
CASSVGPKNIQYF
TGTGCCAGCAGCGTAGGACCGAAAAACATTCAGTACTTC
>TRBV27|TRBJ1-5|NA|NA
CASSMGRNQPQHF
TGTGCCAGCAGTATGGGCCGCAATCAGCCCCAGCATTTT
>TRBV6-2/TRBV6-3|TRBJ1-2|NA|TRBD1
CASSQPSIGTARRGYTF
TGTGCCAGCTCCCAACCCTCCATTGGGACAGCCCGCCGGGGCTACACCTTC
>TRBV20-1|TRBJ1-2|few|NA
CSAGEGPRGYTF
TGCAGTGCTGGGGAAGGGCCCCGTGGCTACACCTTC
>TRBV18|TRBJ2-3|many|NA
CASSPRQAGFTDTQYF
TGTGCCAGCTCACCACGACAGGCGGGTTTCACAGATACGCAGTATTTT
>TRBV12-5|TRBJ2-5|NA|TRBD1
CASGRGQDQETQYF
TGTGCTAGTGGTCGTGGACAGGACCAAGAGACCCAGTACTTC
>TRBV29-1|TRBJ2-1|many|TRBD1
CSDLRDRFYNEQFF
TGCAGCGACCTCCGGGACAGGTTCTACAATGAGCAGTTCTTC
>TRBV12-5|TRBJ1-1|few|NA
CASGLVLGLNTEAFF
TGTGCTAGTGGTTTGGTACTTGGGCTGAACACTGAAGCTTTCTTT
>TRBV5-1|TRBJ2-2|many|NA
CASSLEANTGELFF
TGCGCCAGCAGCTTGGAGGCAAACACCGGGGAGCTGTTTTTT
>TRBV6-6|TRBJ2-5|many|NA
CASSYSRQGIGETQYF
TGTGCCAGCAGTTACTCGAGGCAGGGGATAGGAGAGACCCAGTACTTC